A single sample gave rise to the 27 T cell receptor beta chains below, sequenced in a study of radiation and T cells in renal cell carcinoma. Time point meaning: blood 4 weeks post-SBRT, at nephrectomy. Documented treatment: 15 Gy SBRT to primary tumor, nephrectomy 4 weeks later. Sequenced by immunoSEQ multiplex PCR; TCRdb stores in-frame clones only, minus some. The sample gives approximately 80,000 clones, 89% of which show up once; approximately 6.2% is in the top ten. The sequencing here drew on blood, taken from a patient whose treatment included radiotherapy and nephrectomy. All receptors derive from a woman in her seventies with renal cell carcinoma.

This clone occurred a few times. The chain employs TRBV9 and TRBJ1-1, with no clear D. Germline V gene data show CDR1 as SGDLS and CDR2 as YYNGEE. The CDR3 spans 13 residues. The germline V and J ends were trimmed by 4 bases and 0 bases, with 7 bases remaining between them. CDR3 DNA sequence: TGTGCCAGCAGCCCGTCGGTGAACACTGAAGCTTTCTTT. This codes for CASSPSVNTEAFF.

The rearrangement joins TRBV14 to TRBJ1-5, with 7 bases aligning to TRBD1. Looked up from germline, CDR1 is SGHDN and CDR2 is FVKESK. The CDR3 has 13 residues. Germline trimming cut 4 bases from V and 9 bases from J; bases unmatched to any gene: 6. CDR3 amino acids: CASSPQGPGPQHF. CDR3 nucleotides: TGTGCCAGCAGCCCACAGGGGCCCGGGCCCCAGCATTTT.

The rearrangement uses TRBV4-1 and TRBJ1-2; D not resolved. Germline V gene data show CDR1 as MGHRA and CDR2 as YSYEKL. This CDR3 has 15 amino acids. V was shortened by 4 bases and J by 4 bases, with 16 bases between the two germline ends. CDR3 DNA: TGCGCCAGCAGCCCCCCTTCTTCCGACCTCTATGGCTACACCTTC. This encodes CASSPPSSDLYGYTF.

The CDR3 DNA follows: TGTGCCAGCAGTCCCGGGACAGGGATTGGGGACAATGAGCAGTTCTTC. Its translation: CASSPGTGIGDNEQFF. The V and J genes are TRBV2 and TRBJ2-1; 9 bases agree with TRBD1. The CDR3 is 16 residues long. Germline CDR1 is SNHLY and CDR2 is FYNNEI. J was trimmed by 5 bases and V by 5 bases; bases with no gene match: 10.

V gene TRBV11-3 combines with J gene TRBJ2-1, with D perhaps matching TRBD1 or TRBD2 (5 bases each). The V end lost 5 bases, the J end lost 7 bases, and 12 bases lay between the germline ends. Germline CDR1 reads SGHNT; CDR2 reads YENEEA. The CDR3 length is 13 residues. The CDR3 DNA reads TGTGCCAGCAGCCTCTCCTGGGGGAATGAGCAGTTCTTC. Protein product: CASSLSWGNEQFF.

This chain joins TRBV28 and TRBJ1-1, with D tentatively TRBD1 (5 bases). V lost 5 bases, J lost 4 bases, and 17 bases lay in between. In germline, CDR1 is MDHEN, CDR2 SYDVKM. The CDR3 consists of 15 residues. CDR3 region: CASSTFPSRGTEAFF. DNA for the CDR3: TGTGCCAGCAGTACTTTCCCCTCAAGGGGCACTGAAGCTTTCTTT.

The chain links TRBV5-1 to TRBJ2-6; TRBD1 or TRBD2 may be the D gene (5 bases each). The V end lost 4 bases, the J end lost 4 bases, and 12 bases lay between the germline ends. Per the germline V gene, CDR1 is SGHRS and CDR2 is YFSETQ. The CDR3 spans 15 residues. The CDR3 here is CASSGGQPGANVLTF. CDR3 DNA sequence: TGCGCCAGCAGCGGAGGACAACCCGGGGCCAACGTCCTGACTTTC.

The rearrangement joins TRBV5-4 to TRBJ1-1, with 7 nucleotides matching TRBD1. The V segment lost 4 bases and the J segment 1 base; nucleotides outside the gene matches: 13. The CDR3 loop spans 17 amino acids. Germline V lookup: CDR1 SGHNT, CDR2 YYREEE (reference sequence). The CDR3 protein is CASSRINRGAGNTEAFF. CDR3 coding DNA: TGTGCCAGCAGCAGAATAAACAGGGGAGCGGGGAACACTGAAGCTTTCTTT.

The rearrangement uses TRBV13 and TRBJ1-6; D remains unclear. The ends were cut back, 5 bases at V and 10 bases at J, with 15 bases in the middle. The CDR3 extends over 14 amino acids. Germline V gene sequence: CDR1 PRHDT, CDR2 FYEKMQ (reference sequence). The CDR3 here is CASSIAEAYSPLHF. CDR3 DNA sequence: TGTGCCAGCAGCATTGCCGAGGCCTACTCACCCCTCCACTTT. Combining the CDR3 with reference TRBV13 and TRBJ1-6 gives the whole variable domain AAGVIQSPRHLIKEKRETATLKCYPIPRHDTVYWYQQGPGQDPQFLISFYEKMQSDKGSIPDRFSAQQFSDYHSELNMSSLELGDSALYFCASSIAEAYSPLHFGNGTRLTVT.

This clone was counted a few times. CDR3 sequence reads: CASSDPGRTEAFF. The DNA of the CDR3 is TGCGCCAGCAGTGATCCAGGAAGGACTGAAGCTTTCTTT. This chain uses TRBV5-1 with TRBJ1-1; no definite D call. CDR1 SGHRS and CDR2 YFSETQ come from the germline V gene. This CDR3 contains 13 residues. The V and J ends lost 5 bases and 5 bases respectively, with 13 bases between them.

This chain uses TRBV9 with TRBJ2-7; D might be TRBD1 (5 bases). Trimming took off 7 bases at V and 2 bases at J, with 13 bases between the two ends. CDR3 size: 13 residues. Germline CDR1 and CDR2: SGDLS and YYNGEE. The CDR3 sequence is CASPLDSPYEQYF. In DNA form, the CDR3 reads TGTGCCAGCCCCCTCGACAGTCCCTACGAGCAGTACTTC.

This sequence joins TRBV5-4 and TRBJ2-3; no clear D gene. Trimming left V 0 bases short and J 1 base short, with 9 bases between. This CDR3 comprises 15 residues. The germline V gene has CDR1 SGHNT and CDR2 YYREEE (reference sequence). CDR3 DNA sequence: TGTGCCAGCAGCTTGGGGGCAGTTCGCACAGATACGCAGTATTTT. Amino acids: CASSLGAVRTDTQYF.

CDR3 amino acids: CASSLLAGYNTADTQYF. The DNA of the CDR3 is TGTGCCAGCAGCTTGTTAGCGGGGTATAACACGGCAGATACGCAGTATTTT. The chain joins TRBV5-8 to TRBJ2-3; 8 nucleotides match TRBD2. Trimming cost V 1 base and J 4 bases; bases outside gene matches: 11. From germline, CDR1 is SGHTS and CDR2 YDEGEE. The CDR3 runs to 17 residues.

The V call is TRBV7-9, the J call TRBJ2-2, with D possibly TRBD2 on 5 matching bases. This CDR3 is built from 18 residues. The V gene lost 6 bases and the J gene lost 7 bases, with 27 bases spanning the gap. Germline CDR1 and CDR2: SEHNR and FQNEAQ (reference sequence). The CDR3 coding sequence is TGTGCCAGCAGACAATGGGTAATACAGAAAGCTGGACTCGGGGAGCTGTTTTTT. Encoded protein: CASRQWVIQKAGLGELFF.

V usage is TRBV5-1 and J usage is TRBJ1-4; D is uncertain. The V end lost 1 base, the J end lost 7 bases, and 11 bases lay between the germline ends. Germline CDR1 SGHRS, CDR2 YFSETQ. The CDR3 has 14 residues. The CDR3 spells CASSLPGLSEKLFF. In DNA, the CDR3 is TGCGCCAGCAGCTTGCCCGGGCTTTCTGAAAAACTGTTTTTT.

The chain links TRBV27 to TRBJ2-7; no firm D call. The CDR3 sequence is 11 residues long. V lost 4 bases and J lost 1, with 2 bases in between. Germline-derived CDR1 and CDR2 are MNHEY and SMNVEV (reference sequence). The CDR3 DNA is TGTGCCAGCAGTTCTTCCTACGAGCAGTACTTC. This translates into CASSSSYEQYF.

The J gene is TRBJ1-2, the V gene TRBV5-6, with 7 positions matching TRBD1. Germline-derived CDR1 and CDR2 are SGHDT and YYEEEE. CDR3 length: 16 residues. V shed 0 bases and J 2 bases; nucleotides not matched to a gene: 7. As DNA, the CDR3 is TGTGCCAGCAGCTTGGAAGGGGGCAGGGCCAACTATGGCTACACCTTC. It specifies CASSLEGGRANYGYTF.

The V gene is TRBV6-1, the J gene TRBJ1-3, with D maybe TRBD1 (6 bases). The CDR3 runs to 13 residues. Per germline, CDR1 MNHNS and CDR2 SASEGT. V lost 7 bases and J 3 bases, leaving 10 bases between the germline ends. In DNA, the CDR3 is TGTGCCAGCACTGGGGGACATGGAAACACCATATATTTT. Translation: CASTGGHGNTIYF.

The gene calls are TRBV30 and TRBJ1-6, with TRBD1 matching 7 bases. J gave up 5 bases and V 0 bases, and 4 bases lay outside the gene matches. Germline lookup yields CDR1 GTSNPN and CDR2 SVGIG (reference sequence). CDR3 length: 15 amino acids. The CDR3 nucleotides are TGTGCCTGGAGTGTCGGCGGGACAGATAATTCACCCCTCCACTTT. Its protein product is CAWSVGGTDNSPLHF.

V gene TRBV4-2 combines with J gene TRBJ2-1; D is unresolved. Germline V gives CDR1 LGHNA, CDR2 YNFKEQ. Trimming took off 0 bases at V and 4 bases at J, with 7 bases between the two ends. The CDR3 runs to 14 residues. CDR3 sequence (DNA): TGTGCCAGCAGCCAAGAGCCCTCTTACAATGAGCAGTTCTTC. Its protein product is CASSQEPSYNEQFF.

The chain has TRBV7-2 and TRBJ1-2; no reliable D call. V was shortened by 1 base and J by 4 bases, with 13 bases between the two germline ends. The germline CDR1 and CDR2 sequences are SGHTA and FQGNSA. The CDR3 totals 15 residues. The CDR3 here is CASSLGRQNTYGYTF. In nucleotides, the CDR3 is TGTGCCAGCAGCTTAGGTCGACAAAACACCTATGGCTACACCTTC.

This clone has only a few counts. CDR3 DNA sequence: TGTGCCTGGCGCCTACAGGGTAGCAATCAGCCCCAGCATTTT. Protein: CAWRLQGSNQPQHF. The V call is TRBV30, the J call TRBJ1-5, with a weak D call TRBD1 (6 bases). CDR1 and CDR2 (germline): GTSNPN, SVGIG (reference sequence). Between the trimmed V and J ends, which lost 5 bases and 0 bases, there was a span of 11 bases. The CDR3 runs to 14 residues.

V is TRBV2 and J is TRBJ2-7; 7 bases agree with TRBD2. V shed 4 bases, J shed 0 bases, and the junction held 9 bases outside the gene matches. The CDR3 runs to 16 residues. Germline V gene data show CDR1 as SNHLY and CDR2 as FYNNEI. The CDR3 nucleotides are TGTGCCAGCAGTGTATACCCAGCGGGGTACTCCTACGAGCAGTACTTC. Its protein is CASSVYPAGYSYEQYF. Complete variable domain (other parts from reference TRBV2 and TRBJ2-7): EPEVTQTPSHQVTQMGQEVILRCVPISNHLYFYWYRQILGQKVEFLVSFYNNEISEKSEIFDDQFSVERPDGSNFTLKIRSTKLEDSAMYFCASSVYPAGYSYEQYFGPGTRLTVT.

The chain combines TRBV9 with TRBJ2-7; D might be TRBD1 (5 bases). This CDR3 has 14 residues. CDR1 and CDR2 from the germline V gene are SGDLS and YYNGEE. Trimming shortened V by 4 bases and J by 3 bases, and 14 bases separated the two germline ends. CDR3 DNA: TGTGCCAGCAGCCCCCGGACATTAGACTACGAGCAGTACTTC. Translating it yields CASSPRTLDYEQYF.

The chain combines TRBV11-2 with TRBJ2-4; 15 bases map to TRBD2. This CDR3 comprises 18 residues. From germline, CDR1 is SGHAT and CDR2 FQNNGV. V lost 3 bases to trimming and J lost 1 base; unmatched junction nucleotides: 4. The CDR3 coding sequence is TGTGCCAGCAGCTTCCGGACTAGCGGGGGGGCGGCCAAAAACATTCAGTACTTC. Its protein product is CASSFRTSGGAAKNIQYF.

This clone was recorded once. The rearrangement uses TRBV5-6 and TRBJ1-5; 8 bases are shared with TRBD1. This CDR3 contains 16 residues. Germline-derived CDR1 and CDR2 are SGHDT and YYEEEE. V dropped 1 base and J dropped 1; count of bases not matched to a gene: 4. The CDR3 protein is CASSLNRGSSNQPQHF. CDR3 nucleotide sequence: TGTGCCAGCAGCTTGAACAGGGGGAGCAGCAATCAGCCCCAGCATTTT.

This chain joins TRBV6-5 and TRBJ2-7; no clear D. The CDR3 is 15 residues long. The germline CDR1 and CDR2 sequences are MNHEY and SVGAGI. Trimming cost V 0 bases and J 4 bases, with 13 bases left between them. The CDR3 DNA follows: TGTGCCAGCAGTTACTCGCCCCGGGCGGCTTACGAGCAGTACTTC. As protein: CASSYSPRAAYEQYF.